This TCR beta chain appears in the sequencing data of a study of blood T cell repertoires in COVID-19. The CDR3 sequence is 12 residues long. Germline V gene lookup returns CDR1 GTSNPN and CDR2 SVGIG (reference sequence). V lost 5 bases and J lost 4, with 6 bases in between. Original data processing: Nucleated cell number was recorded as an estimate derived from reference gene primer amplification. Clones were read by immunoSEQ multiplex PCR, and TCRdb kept only the in-frame ones, dropping some. V and J calls and clone size are those listed in that table; D and trimming were worked out from the DNA. The sample lists under 500,000 clones; 87% were seen once. Participants, about 18 to 90 years old, spanned fewer than 25 US areas. Grouping used clinical history reported by participants in a survey and questionnaire.

Material: PBMCs or T cells enriched from blood (not recorded which). V gene TRBV30 combines with J gene TRBJ1-6; D unresolved. The TCR comes from a woman under 30 with acute COVID-19. Here the CDR3 reads CAWGPYNSPLHF. Here the CDR3 DNA reads TGTGCCTGGGGACCGTATAATTCACCCCTCCACTTT.